Ten or more counts support the clone carrying this T cell receptor beta chain. What it binds is not known. TCRdb passed the multiplex PCR reads through MiXCR, listing each CDR3 protein once. The data contain roughly 110,000 distinct CDR3 sequences, more than 30% of them seen just once; the ten biggest clones take up 5.5% to 7%. These data originate in a study of breast tumors, draining lymph nodes, adjacent tissues. The lymph nodes were axillary draining lymph nodes from breast cancer patients. Findings and caveats of the study: Findings are consistent with lymph node origin and intratumoral expansion of most tumor T cells. Data only fit, rather than demonstrated, lymph node origin of most tumor T cells. Tumor and nontumor repertoires were significantly more similar in luminal-like than in basal-like breast cancer.

The V gene end was trimmed by 1 base and the J gene end by 1 base; junction bases not matched to a gene: 6. There are 18 residues in the CDR3. Germline values: CDR1 MNHNY, CDR2 SVGAGI (reference sequence). The sequencing input was axillary lymph node tissue. This rearrangement joins TRBV6-6 to TRBJ2-1; 11 nucleotides align to TRBD2. The TCR originated in a female donor with breast cancer. Some clones in this sample may be carry-over from other donors' samples. The CDR3 sequence: CASSYLGTSGSSYNEQFF. Written as DNA, the CDR3 is TGTGCCAGCAGTTACTTGGGGACTAGCGGATCTTCCTACAATGAGCAGTTCTTC.